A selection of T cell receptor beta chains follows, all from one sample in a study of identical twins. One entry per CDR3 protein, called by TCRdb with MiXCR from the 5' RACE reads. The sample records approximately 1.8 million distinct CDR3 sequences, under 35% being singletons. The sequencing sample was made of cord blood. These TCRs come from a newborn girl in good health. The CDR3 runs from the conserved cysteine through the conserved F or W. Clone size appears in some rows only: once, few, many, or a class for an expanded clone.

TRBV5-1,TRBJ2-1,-,CASSLVVGAHNEQFF
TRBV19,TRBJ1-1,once,CASSISDRANTEAFF
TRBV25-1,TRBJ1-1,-,CASSGTGWGQGNTEAFF
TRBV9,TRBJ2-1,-,CASSVAPRAGGNEQFF
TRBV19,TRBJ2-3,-,CASSPRVRTTDTQYF
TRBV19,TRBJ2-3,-,CASSIAFTDTQYF
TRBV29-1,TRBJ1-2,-,CSVQRGVRPYGYTF
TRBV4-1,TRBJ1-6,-,CASSPNVNNSPLHF
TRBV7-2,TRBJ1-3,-,CASSLRGQGTGNTIYF
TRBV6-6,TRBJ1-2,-,CASAPTGDPLINYGYTF
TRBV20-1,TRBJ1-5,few,CSARGEWDQPQHF
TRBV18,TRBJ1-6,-,CASSPQRPLNSPLHF
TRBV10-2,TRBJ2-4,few,CASSDPPLAKNIQYF
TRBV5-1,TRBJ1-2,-,CASSLDSPISYGYTF
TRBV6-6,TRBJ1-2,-,CASSYRLRTEPYGYTF
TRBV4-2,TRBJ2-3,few,CASSQATSGGRDTQYF
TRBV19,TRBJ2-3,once,CASSTSPGTPSTDTQYF
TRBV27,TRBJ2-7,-,CASSPSPGHSYEQYF
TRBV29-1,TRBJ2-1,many,CSVEDRQGDRANEQFF
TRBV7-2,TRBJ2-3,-,CASSRSERQYF
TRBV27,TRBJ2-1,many,CASSFSGRKYNEQFF
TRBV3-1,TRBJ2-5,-,CASSRSPGTSRFNEQYF
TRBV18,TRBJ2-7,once,CASSPLAGTGYNEQYF
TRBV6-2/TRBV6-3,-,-,CASSYWSGAYNEQYF
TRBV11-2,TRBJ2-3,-,CASSPRDRWDGTDTQYF
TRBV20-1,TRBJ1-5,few,CSARDGGVWSNQPQHF
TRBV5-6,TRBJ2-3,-,CASSLRLVIHHQRTDTQYF